This TCR beta chain was retrieved from a study of T cell repertoires in cytomegalovirus infection. Study-level background: Carrying CMV and the relevant HLA type showed in public TCR beta signatures. General observations from the study: CMV-specific TCR beta clonotypes restricted by HLA-C were the ones dominating the ex vivo response. Cumulated frequencies of public TCR beta families served to identify carriers of CMV plus the relevant HLA.

Worth noting for this clonotype: Its antigen is currently unknown.

This CDR3 is built from 15 residues. The V gene's germline CDR1 is SGHRS and CDR2 YFSETQ. Trimming removed 0 bases from V and 1 base from J, with 10 bases in between. In TCRdb, the reads were re-called with MiXCR into one record per CDR3 protein. Of around 740,000 distinct CDR3 sequences in the sample, roughly 36% were seen once. This receptor was identified in a human donor in good health (CMV status not recorded). Some clones in this sample may be carry-over from other donors' samples. The chain links TRBV5-1 to TRBJ1-1; D uncertain. The sequenced sample consisted of PBMCs. This CDR3 reads CASSLDGFRNTEAFF. The CDR3 nucleotides are TGCGCCAGCAGCTTGGACGGCTTCAGGAACACTGAAGCTTTCTTT.